This TCR beta chain was identified in a study of blood T cell repertoires in COVID-19. Clinical history reported by participants formed the basis on which cohorts were assigned. The assay was immunoSEQ multiplex PCR, and TCRdb's table has in-frame clones only and misses some. Of 150,000 or so clones listed, about 90% were seen once; the top ten hold around 1.2%. Per the germline V gene, CDR1 is DFQATT and CDR2 is SNEGSKA (reference sequence). The CDR3 covers 16 residues. After removal of 3 bases from V and 5 bases from J, the junction contained 9 bases not matched to a gene. This chain connects TRBV20-1 to TRBJ1-6; 8 positions agree with TRBD1. This TCR came from a human donor with acute COVID-19. The donor label of this sample is uncertain. The sample comprised PBMCs or T cells enriched from blood (not recorded which). CDR3 region: CSASIAGGKDNSPLHF. The CDR3 DNA is TGCAGTGCTAGTATCGCAGGGGGCAAGGATAATTCACCCCTCCACTTT.